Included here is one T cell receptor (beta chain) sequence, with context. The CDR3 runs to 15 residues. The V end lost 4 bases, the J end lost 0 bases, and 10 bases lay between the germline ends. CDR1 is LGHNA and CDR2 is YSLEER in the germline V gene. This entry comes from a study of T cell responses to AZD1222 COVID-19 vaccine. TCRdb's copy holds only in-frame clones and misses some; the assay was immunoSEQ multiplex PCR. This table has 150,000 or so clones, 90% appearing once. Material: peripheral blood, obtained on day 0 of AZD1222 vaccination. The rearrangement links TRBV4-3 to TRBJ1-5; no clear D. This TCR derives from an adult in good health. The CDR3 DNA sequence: TGCGCCAGCAGCCTCCACCCAAATAGCAATCAGCCCCAGCATTTT. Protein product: CASSLHPNSNQPQHF.